This T cell receptor (beta chain) is from a study of T cells in Graves' hyperthyroidism and ophthalmopathy. TCR beta CDR3 region amplification was performed from RNA transcripts. Researchers ran a first-round RT-PCR on the TCR CDR3 using the HTBI primer set. TCRdb ran MiXCR on the multiplex PCR reads and lists one entry per CDR3 protein. The profile covers fewer than 600,000 distinct CDR3 sequences, with 12% to 15% appearing a single time and around 14% taken by the ten largest. The table lists this clonotype with a few counts. V was shortened by 5 bases and J by 2 bases, with 18 bases between the two germline ends. CDR1 MNHEY and CDR2 SMNVEV come from the germline V gene (reference sequence). The CDR3 sequence is 16 residues long. Patients aged 18 to 65 had newly diagnosed hyperthyroidism of under 2 months' duration. Every diagnosis used clinical symptoms, serum thyroxine and TRAb, thyroid ultrasound and orbital computed tomography. PBMCs were sourced from approximately 9.3 ml fresh peripheral blood.

Sequencing was done on a sample of blood. This receptor was taken from a woman in her thirties or forties with Graves' hyperthyroidism. The J gene is TRBJ2-5, the V gene TRBV27, with D possibly matching TRBD1 (5 bases). CDR3 nucleotide sequence: TGTGCCAGCAGTCCCTTTCCCCTCCAGGGACAAGAGACCCAGTACTTC. Protein product: CASSPFPLQGQETQYF.